One and the same sample provided the 2 T cell receptor beta chains below, sequenced in a study of Graves' ophthalmopathy and Graves' hyperthyroidism. The study amplified TCR beta CDR3 regions using RNA transcripts. The first round was an RT-PCR with HTBI primers, and the second round was a multiplex PCR. In TCRdb, the multiplex PCR reads were re-called with MiXCR into one record per CDR3 protein. The sample includes more than 550,000 distinct CDR3 sequences, about 38% of them seen just once. The specimen was peripheral blood. The receptors here all came from an adult man with Graves' ophthalmopathy.

This clonotype was counted at least ten times. The genes are TRBV19 and TRBJ1-2, with no clear D. This CDR3 spans 13 amino acids. Between the trimmed V and J ends, which lost 7 bases and 8 bases, there was a span of 17 bases. Germline values: CDR1 LNHDA, CDR2 SQIVND (reference sequence). The CDR3 sequence is CASISRTAAGYTF. CDR3 DNA: TGTGCCAGTATATCGCGGACTGCCGCCGGCTACACCTTC. Full variable domain (outside the CDR3, taken from reference TRBV19 and TRBJ1-2): DGGITQSPKYLFRKEGQNVTLSCEQNLNHDAMYWYRQDPGQGLRLIYYSQIVNDFQKGDIAEGYSVSREKKESFPLTVTSAQKNPTAFYLCASISRTAAGYTFGSGTRLTVV.

This clonotype was recorded at least ten times. J is TRBJ2-5 and V is TRBV11-3; D not resolved. V gave up 5 bases and J gave up 5 bases, with 15 bases separating them. Germline lookup yields CDR1 SGHNT and CDR2 YENEEA. CDR3 length: 14 residues. In nucleotides, the CDR3 is TGTGCCAGCAGCCGATCTTATGATGGGGAGACCCAGTACTTC. The encoded protein is CASSRSYDGETQYF.